The 6 T cell receptor beta chains below were found in one sample sequenced in a study of blood T cell repertoires in COVID-19. Sequencing was performed with immunoSEQ multiplex PCR; in TCRdb, only in-frame clones are kept and a portion is missing. The table lists around 370,000 clones, under 95% of them singletons. Sequencing was carried out using peripheral blood. The source is a woman under 30 who had recovered from COVID-19.

This rearrangement joins TRBV19 to TRBJ1-3; D possibly corresponds to TRBD1 (6 bases). V was clipped by 5 bases and J by 4 bases, with 12 bases between them. This CDR3 has 14 amino acids. Germline CDR1 LNHDA, CDR2 SQIVND (reference sequence). The CDR3: CASSPNRDGNTIYF. The CDR3 nucleotides are TGTGCCAGTAGTCCCAACAGGGACGGAAACACCATATATTTT.

The chain joins TRBV10-1 to TRBJ2-3; perhaps TRBD2 as D (5 bases). The CDR3 has 14 amino acids. Trimming pared 6 bases from V and 6 bases from J, leaving 16 bases between. Germline assignment: CDR1 WNHNN and CDR2 SYGVQD (reference sequence). The CDR3 DNA sequence: TGCGCCAGCAGCCGGGATGCCCGAACGGATACGCAGTATTTT. Protein sequence: CASSRDARTDTQYF.

The rearrangement links TRBV5-3 to TRBJ2-2; 11 bases agree with TRBD2. TRBV5-3 is assigned to the ORF class and has an uncertain function. The CDR3 has 16 residues. With 4 bases clipped from V and 2 bases from J, the junction kept 4 bases outside the gene matches. The CDR3 region is CARSGTSGRNTGELFF. CDR3 DNA: TGTGCCAGAAGCGGAACTAGCGGGAGAAACACCGGGGAGCTGTTTTTT.

The genes are TRBV6-5 and TRBJ1-2, with no clear D. V was cut by 3 bases and J by 6 bases, with 14 bases left in between. Germline V gene lookup returns CDR1 MNHEY and CDR2 SVGAGI. The CDR3 contains 14 residues. The CDR3 protein is CASSYSRFAHGYTF. The CDR3 DNA follows: TGTGCCAGCAGTTATTCCAGATTTGCACATGGCTACACCTTC.

This CDR3 is CASSLDAGTDTQYF. The CDR3 bases are TGTGCCAGCAGCTTAGACGCGGGCACAGATACGCAGTATTTT. The genes are TRBV11-2 and TRBJ2-3; D call uncertain. Trimming shortened V by 0 bases and J by 1 base, and 5 bases separated the two germline ends. The germline CDR1 and CDR2 sequences are SGHAT and FQNNGV. CDR3 length equals 14 residues.

The chain has TRBV11-3 and TRBJ2-5; TRBD1 matches at 8 bases. Trimming took 4 bases from V and 1 from J; bases not matched to a gene: 8. Per the germline V gene, CDR1 is SGHNT and CDR2 is YENEEA. The CDR3 is 16 amino acids. This CDR3 is CASSSRDRGPQETQYF. CDR3 sequence (DNA): TGTGCCAGCAGCTCGCGCGACAGGGGTCCCCAAGAGACCCAGTACTTC.